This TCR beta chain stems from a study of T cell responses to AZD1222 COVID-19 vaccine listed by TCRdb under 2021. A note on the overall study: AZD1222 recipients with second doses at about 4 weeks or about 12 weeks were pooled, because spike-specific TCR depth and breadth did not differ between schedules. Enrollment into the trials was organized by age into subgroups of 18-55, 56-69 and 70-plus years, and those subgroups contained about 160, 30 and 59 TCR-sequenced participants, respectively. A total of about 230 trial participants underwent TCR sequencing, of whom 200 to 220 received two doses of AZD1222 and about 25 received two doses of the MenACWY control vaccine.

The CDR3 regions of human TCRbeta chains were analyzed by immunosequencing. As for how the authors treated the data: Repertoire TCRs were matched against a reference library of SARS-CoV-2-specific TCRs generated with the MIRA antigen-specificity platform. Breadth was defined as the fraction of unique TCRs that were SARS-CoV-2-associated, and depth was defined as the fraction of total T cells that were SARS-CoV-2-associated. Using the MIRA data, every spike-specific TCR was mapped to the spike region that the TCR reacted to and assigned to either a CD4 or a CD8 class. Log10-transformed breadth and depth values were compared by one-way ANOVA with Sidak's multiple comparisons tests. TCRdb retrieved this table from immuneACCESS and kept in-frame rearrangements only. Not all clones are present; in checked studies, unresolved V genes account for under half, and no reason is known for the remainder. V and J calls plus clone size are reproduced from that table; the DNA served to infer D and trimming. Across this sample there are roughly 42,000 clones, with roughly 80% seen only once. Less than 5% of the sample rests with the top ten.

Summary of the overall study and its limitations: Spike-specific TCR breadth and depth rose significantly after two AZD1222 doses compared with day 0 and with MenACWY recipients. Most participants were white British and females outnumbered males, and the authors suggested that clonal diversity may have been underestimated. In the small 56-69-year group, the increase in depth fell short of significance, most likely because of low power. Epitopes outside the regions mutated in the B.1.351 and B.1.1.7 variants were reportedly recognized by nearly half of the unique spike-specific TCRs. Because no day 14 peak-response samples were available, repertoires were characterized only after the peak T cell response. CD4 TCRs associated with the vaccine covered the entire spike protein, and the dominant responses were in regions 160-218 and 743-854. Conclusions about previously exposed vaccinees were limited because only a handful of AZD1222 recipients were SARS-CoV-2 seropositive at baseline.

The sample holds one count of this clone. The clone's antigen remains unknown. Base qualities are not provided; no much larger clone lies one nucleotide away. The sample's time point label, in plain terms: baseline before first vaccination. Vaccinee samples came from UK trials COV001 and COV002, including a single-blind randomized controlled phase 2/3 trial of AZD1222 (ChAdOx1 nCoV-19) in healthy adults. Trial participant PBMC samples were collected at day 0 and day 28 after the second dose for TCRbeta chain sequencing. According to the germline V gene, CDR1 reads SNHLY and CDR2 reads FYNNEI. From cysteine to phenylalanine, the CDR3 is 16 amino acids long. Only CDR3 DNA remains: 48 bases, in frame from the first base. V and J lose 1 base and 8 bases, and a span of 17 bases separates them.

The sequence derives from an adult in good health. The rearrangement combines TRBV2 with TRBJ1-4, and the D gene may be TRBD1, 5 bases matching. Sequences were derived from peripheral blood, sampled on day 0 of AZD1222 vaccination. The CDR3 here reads CASSEGQGEGEEKLFF. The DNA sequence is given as TGTGCCAGCAGTGAAGGGCAGGGAGAAGGGGAGGAAAAACTGTTTTTT.